The 9 T cell receptor beta chains below all came from one sample that was sequenced in a study of blood T cell repertoires in COVID-19 (dated by TCRdb to the early 2020s). Library method: the immunoSEQ multiplex PCR assay. The clones in this table, taken by TCRdb from immuneACCESS, are in-frame only. Not every clone is retained; where verified, under half of the shortfall comes from an unresolved V gene, and the cause of the rest is unknown. The sample table lists some 140,000 clones, approximately 86% of them with a count of one. The ten biggest clones cover around 18% of the sample. The sequencing input was peripheral blood. Receptors originate from a woman in her fifties or sixties who had recovered from COVID-19.

CDR3 sequence reads: CASSPRFPEGNTIYF. The CDR3 coding sequence is TGTGCCAGCAGCCCCCGCTTCCCCGAGGGAAACACCATATATTTT. V gene TRBV7-8 combines with J gene TRBJ1-3; D not resolved. Germline V CDR1 and CDR2: SGHVS, FQNEAQ. The length of the CDR3 is 15 residues. V was shortened by 5 bases and J by 4 bases, with 15 bases between the two germline ends. Full variable domain (remainder filled in from reference TRBV7-8 and TRBJ1-3): GAGVSQSPRYKVAKRGQDVALRCDPISGHVSLFWYQQALGQGPEFLTYFQNEAQLDKSGLPSDRFFAERPEGSVSTLKIQRTQQEDSAVYLCASSPRFPEGNTIYFGEGSWLTVV.

J is TRBJ1-1 and V is TRBV7-9; tentative D call: TRBD1 (5 bases). Germline-derived CDR1 and CDR2 are SEHNR and FQNEAQ (reference sequence). V was cut by 5 bases and J by 7 bases, with 14 bases left in between. The CDR3 consists of 13 residues. CDR3 sequence: CASSQGDSSEAFF. For the CDR3, the DNA is TGTGCCAGCAGCCAAGGAGACAGTAGTGAAGCTTTCTTT.

The gene calls are TRBV9 and TRBJ1-6; D possibly corresponds to TRBD1 (6 bases). The CDR3 has 14 amino acids. Germline CDR1 is SGDLS and CDR2 is YYNGEE. Deletions cut 3 bases from V and 6 bases from J, with 10 bases between. The CDR3 is CASSARQVNSPLHF. The CDR3 bases are TGTGCCAGCAGCGCCCGACAGGTTAATTCACCCCTCCACTTT.

The V call is TRBV19, the J call TRBJ1-1; D gene unclear. Germline V gene data show CDR1 as LNHDA and CDR2 as SQIVND (reference sequence). V was shortened by 7 bases and J by 2 bases, with 11 bases between the two germline ends. The CDR3 is 13 residues long. Here the CDR3 DNA reads TGTGCCAGTAACACCCACCGTAACACTGAAGCTTTCTTT. Its translation: CASNTHRNTEAFF.

The chain employs TRBV29-1 and TRBJ2-1; 10 bases are shared with TRBD2. The CDR3 runs to 15 residues. The V segment lost 5 bases and the J segment 2 bases; nucleotides outside the gene matches: 6. CDR1 is SQVTM, CDR2 ANQGSEA, per germline. This chain's CDR3 is CSVSILAGPYNEQFF. The CDR3 DNA reads as TGCAGCGTTTCGATACTAGCGGGGCCCTACAATGAGCAGTTCTTC.

The chain is built from TRBV3-1 (or the pseudogene TRBV3-2) and TRBJ2-7, with 9 bases matching TRBD2. There are 14 residues in the CDR3. Trimming at V came to 6 bases and at J to 3 bases, leaving 6 bases not matched to a gene. CDR1 is LGHDT and CDR2 is YNNKEL in the germline V gene (reference sequence). CDR3 nucleotide sequence: TGTGCCAGCAGTAAGACTAGCGGCAACTACGAGCAGTACTTC. Amino acids: CASSKTSGNYEQYF.

J is TRBJ1-3 and V is TRBV5-1, with D uncertain. This CDR3 comprises 16 residues. Trimming pared 4 bases from V and 0 bases from J, leaving 14 bases between. CDR1 and CDR2 (germline): SGHRS, YFSETQ. This CDR3 reads CASSTTPTGSGNTIYF. The CDR3 nucleotides read TGCGCCAGCAGCACTACCCCGACGGGCTCTGGAAACACCATATATTTT.

The J gene is TRBJ2-2, the V gene TRBV2, with D perhaps TRBD2 (6 bases). Germline lookup yields CDR1 SNHLY and CDR2 FYNNEI. The ends were cut back, 6 bases at V and 8 bases at J, with 13 bases in the middle. This CDR3 spans 13 amino acids. CDR3 protein: CASRGTLMGELFF. The DNA of the CDR3 is TGTGCCAGCAGAGGGACTTTGATGGGGGAGCTGTTTTTT.

The chain uses TRBV3-1 (or the pseudogene TRBV3-2) and TRBJ1-2; 8 nucleotides line up with TRBD1. Germline V gene lookup returns CDR1 LGHDT and CDR2 YNNKEL (reference sequence). This CDR3 has 13 amino acids. The trim removed 4 bases at V and 4 bases at J, leaving 2 bases unmatched. CDR3 protein: CASSRQGSYGYTF. The DNA of the CDR3 is TGTGCCAGCAGCCGACAGGGGAGCTATGGCTACACCTTC.